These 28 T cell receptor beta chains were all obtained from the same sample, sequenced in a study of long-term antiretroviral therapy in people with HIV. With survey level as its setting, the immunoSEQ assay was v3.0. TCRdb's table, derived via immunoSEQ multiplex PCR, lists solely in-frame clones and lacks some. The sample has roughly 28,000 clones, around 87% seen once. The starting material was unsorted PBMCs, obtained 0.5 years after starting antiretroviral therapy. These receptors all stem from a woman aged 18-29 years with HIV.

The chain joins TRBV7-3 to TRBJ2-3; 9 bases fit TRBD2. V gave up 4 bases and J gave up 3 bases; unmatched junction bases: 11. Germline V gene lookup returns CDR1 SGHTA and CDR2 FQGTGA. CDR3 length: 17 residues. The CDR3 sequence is CASSSGSGRGETDTQYF. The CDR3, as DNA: TGTGCCAGCAGCTCAGGTAGCGGGAGAGGAGAGACAGATACGCAGTATTTT. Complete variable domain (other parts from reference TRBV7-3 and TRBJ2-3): GAGVSQTPSNKVTEKGKYVELRCDPISGHTALYWYRQSLGQGPEFLIYFQGTGAADDSGLPNDRFFAVRPEGSVSTLKIQRTERGDSAVYLCASSSGSGRGETDTQYFGPGTRLTVL.

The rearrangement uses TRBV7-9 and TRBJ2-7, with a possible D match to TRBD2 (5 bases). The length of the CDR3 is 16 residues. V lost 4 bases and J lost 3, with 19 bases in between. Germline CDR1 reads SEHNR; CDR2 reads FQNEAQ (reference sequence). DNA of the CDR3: TGTGCCAGCAGCTCCCTAGCTGGAGACGGATACTACGAGCAGTACTTC. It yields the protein CASSSLAGDGYYEQYF.

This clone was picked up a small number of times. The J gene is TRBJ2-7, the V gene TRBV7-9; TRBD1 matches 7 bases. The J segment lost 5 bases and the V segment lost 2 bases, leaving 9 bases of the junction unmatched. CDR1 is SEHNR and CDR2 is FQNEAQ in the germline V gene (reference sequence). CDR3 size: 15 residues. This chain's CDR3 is CASSLKTGSNHEQYF. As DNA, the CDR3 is TGTGCCAGCAGCTTAAAGACAGGGAGTAACCACGAGCAGTACTTC.

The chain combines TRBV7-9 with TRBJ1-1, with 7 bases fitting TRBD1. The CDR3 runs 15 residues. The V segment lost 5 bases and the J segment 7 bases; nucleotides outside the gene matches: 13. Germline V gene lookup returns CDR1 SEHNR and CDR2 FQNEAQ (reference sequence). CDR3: CASSPKGALSGEAFF. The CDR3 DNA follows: TGTGCCAGCAGCCCCAAGGGGGCCCTAAGTGGTGAAGCTTTCTTT.

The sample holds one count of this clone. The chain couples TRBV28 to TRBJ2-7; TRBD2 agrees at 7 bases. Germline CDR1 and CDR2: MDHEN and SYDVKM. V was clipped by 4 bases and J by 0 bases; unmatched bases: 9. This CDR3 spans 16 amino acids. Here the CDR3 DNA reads TGTGCCAGCAGTTCTCCGGCTGGCGGGAGCTCCTACGAGCAGTACTTC. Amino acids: CASSSPAGGSSYEQYF.

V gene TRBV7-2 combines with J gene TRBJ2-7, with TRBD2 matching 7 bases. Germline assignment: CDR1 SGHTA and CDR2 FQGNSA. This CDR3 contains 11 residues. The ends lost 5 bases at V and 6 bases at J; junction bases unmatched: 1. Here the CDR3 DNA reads TGTGCCAGCAGCCGACTAGCCGAGCAGTACTTC. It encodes CASSRLAEQYF.

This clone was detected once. Here the CDR3 reads CASSSVANTDTQYF. The CDR3 DNA follows: TGTGCCAGCAGCTCAGTAGCGAACACAGATACGCAGTATTTT. V and J are TRBV7-3 and TRBJ2-3, with D maybe TRBD2 (5 bases). Germline CDR1 and CDR2: SGHTA and FQGTGA. V lost 4 bases and J lost 2, with 10 bases in between. CDR3 size: 14 residues.

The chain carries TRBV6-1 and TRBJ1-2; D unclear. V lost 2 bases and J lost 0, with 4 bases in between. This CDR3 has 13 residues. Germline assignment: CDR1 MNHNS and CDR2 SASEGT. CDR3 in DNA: TGTGCCAGCAGTGAAAGCCCTAACTATGGCTACACCTTC. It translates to CASSESPNYGYTF.

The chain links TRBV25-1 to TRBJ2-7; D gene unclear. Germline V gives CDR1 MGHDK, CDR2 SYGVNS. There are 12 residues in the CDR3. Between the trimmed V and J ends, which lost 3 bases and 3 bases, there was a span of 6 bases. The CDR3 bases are TGTGCCAGCAGTGATCTTCTCTACGAGCAGTACTTC. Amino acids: CASSDLLYEQYF.

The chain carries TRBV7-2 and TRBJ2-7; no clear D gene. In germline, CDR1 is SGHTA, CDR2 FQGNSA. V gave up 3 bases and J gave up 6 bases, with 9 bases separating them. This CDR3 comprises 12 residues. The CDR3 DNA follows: TGTGCCAGCAGCTTTAGGACCTCCGAGCAGTACTTC. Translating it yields CASSFRTSEQYF. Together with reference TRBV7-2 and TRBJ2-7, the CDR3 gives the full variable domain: GAGVSQSPSNKVTEKGKDVELRCDPISGHTALYWYRQSLGQGLEFLIYFQGNSAPDKSGLPSDRFSAERTGGSVSTLTIQRTQQEDSAVYLCASSFRTSEQYFGPGTRLTVT.

This CDR3 reads CASRATRYTEAFF. CDR3 DNA: TGTGCCAGCAGGGCAACTCGGTACACTGAAGCTTTCTTT. This rearrangement joins TRBV7-3 to TRBJ1-1, with D uncertain. Between the trimmed V and J ends, which lost 6 bases and 3 bases, there was a span of 11 bases. This CDR3 comprises 13 residues. Germline V lookup: CDR1 SGHTA, CDR2 FQGTGA. The full variable domain, with the rest looked up from reference TRBV7-3 and TRBJ1-1, is GAGVSQTPSNKVTEKGKYVELRCDPISGHTALYWYRQSLGQGPEFLIYFQGTGAADDSGLPNDRFFAVRPEGSVSTLKIQRTERGDSAVYLCASRATRYTEAFFGQGTRLTVV.

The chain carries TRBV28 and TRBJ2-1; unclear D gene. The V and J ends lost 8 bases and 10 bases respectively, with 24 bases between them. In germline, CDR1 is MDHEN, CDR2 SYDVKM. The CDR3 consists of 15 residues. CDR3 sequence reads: CASQVYKRSLDEQFF. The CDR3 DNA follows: TGTGCCAGCCAAGTTTATAAACGGTCGCTCGACGAGCAGTTCTTC.

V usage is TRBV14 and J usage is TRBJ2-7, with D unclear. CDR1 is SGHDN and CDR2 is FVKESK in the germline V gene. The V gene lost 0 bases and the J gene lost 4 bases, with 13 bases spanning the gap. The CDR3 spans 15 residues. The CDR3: CASSQDNAREYEQYF. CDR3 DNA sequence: TGTGCCAGCAGCCAAGATAACGCCAGAGAATACGAGCAGTACTTC.

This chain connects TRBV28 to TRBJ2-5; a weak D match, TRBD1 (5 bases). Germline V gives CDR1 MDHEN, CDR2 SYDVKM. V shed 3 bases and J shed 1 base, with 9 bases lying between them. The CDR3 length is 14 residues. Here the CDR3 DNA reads TGTGCCAGCAGTTTCCACAGGCCCCAAGAGACCCAGTACTTC. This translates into CASSFHRPQETQYF.

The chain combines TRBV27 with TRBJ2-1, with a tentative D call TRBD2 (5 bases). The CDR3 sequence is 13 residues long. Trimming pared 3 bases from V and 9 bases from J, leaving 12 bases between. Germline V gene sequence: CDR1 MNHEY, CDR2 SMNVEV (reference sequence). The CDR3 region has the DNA TGTGCCAGCAGTTTTGAGGGCCGGATTGAGCAGTTCTTC. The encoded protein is CASSFEGRIEQFF.

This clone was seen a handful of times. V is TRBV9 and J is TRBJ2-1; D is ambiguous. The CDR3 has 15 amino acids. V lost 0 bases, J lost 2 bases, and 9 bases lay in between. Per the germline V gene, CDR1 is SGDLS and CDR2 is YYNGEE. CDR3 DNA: TGTGCCAGCAGCGTAGGGCAGAGCACCTACAATGAGCAGTTCTTC. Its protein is CASSVGQSTYNEQFF.

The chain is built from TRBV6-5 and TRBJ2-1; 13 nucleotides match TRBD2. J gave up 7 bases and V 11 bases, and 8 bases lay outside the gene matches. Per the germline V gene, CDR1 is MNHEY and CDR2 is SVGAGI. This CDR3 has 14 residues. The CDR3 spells CASGTSGRANEQFF. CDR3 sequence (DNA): TGTGCCTCCGGCACTAGCGGGAGGGCTAATGAGCAGTTCTTC.

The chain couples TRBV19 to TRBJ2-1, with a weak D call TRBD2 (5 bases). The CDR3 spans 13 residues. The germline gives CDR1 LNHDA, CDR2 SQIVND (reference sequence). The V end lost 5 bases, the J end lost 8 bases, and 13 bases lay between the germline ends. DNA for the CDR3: TGTGCCAGTAGTGTGACTACGGTTTATGAGCAGTTCTTC. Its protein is CASSVTTVYEQFF.

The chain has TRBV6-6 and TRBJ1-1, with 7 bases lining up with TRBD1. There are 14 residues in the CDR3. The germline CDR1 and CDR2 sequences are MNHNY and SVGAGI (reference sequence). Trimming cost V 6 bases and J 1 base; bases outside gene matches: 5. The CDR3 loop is CASSPNRGNTEAFF. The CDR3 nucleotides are TGTGCCAGCAGCCCAAACAGGGGGAACACTGAAGCTTTCTTT.

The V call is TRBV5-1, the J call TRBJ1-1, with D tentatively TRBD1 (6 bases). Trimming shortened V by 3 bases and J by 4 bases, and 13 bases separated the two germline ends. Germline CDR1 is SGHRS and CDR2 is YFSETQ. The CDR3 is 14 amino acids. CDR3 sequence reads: CASSWTETFTEAFF. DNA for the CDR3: TGCGCCAGCAGCTGGACAGAGACTTTCACTGAAGCTTTCTTT.

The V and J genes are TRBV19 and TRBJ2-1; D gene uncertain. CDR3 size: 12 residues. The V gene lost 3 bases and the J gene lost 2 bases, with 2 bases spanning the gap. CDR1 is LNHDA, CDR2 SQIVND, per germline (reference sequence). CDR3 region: CASSMTYNEQFF. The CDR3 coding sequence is TGTGCCAGTAGTATGACCTACAATGAGCAGTTCTTC.

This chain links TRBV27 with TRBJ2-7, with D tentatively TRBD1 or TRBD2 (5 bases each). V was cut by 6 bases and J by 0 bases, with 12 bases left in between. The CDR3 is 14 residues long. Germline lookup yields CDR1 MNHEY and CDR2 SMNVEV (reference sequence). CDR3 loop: CASRGTFRSYEQYF. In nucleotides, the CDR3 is TGTGCCAGCAGGGGGACGTTTCGCTCCTACGAGCAGTACTTC.

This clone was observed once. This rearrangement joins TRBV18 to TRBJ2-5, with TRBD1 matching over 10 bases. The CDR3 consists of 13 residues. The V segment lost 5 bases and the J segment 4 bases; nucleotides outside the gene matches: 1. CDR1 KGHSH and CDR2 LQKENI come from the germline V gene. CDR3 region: CASSRDRGETQYF. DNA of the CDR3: TGTGCCAGCTCAAGGGACAGGGGAGAGACCCAGTACTTC.

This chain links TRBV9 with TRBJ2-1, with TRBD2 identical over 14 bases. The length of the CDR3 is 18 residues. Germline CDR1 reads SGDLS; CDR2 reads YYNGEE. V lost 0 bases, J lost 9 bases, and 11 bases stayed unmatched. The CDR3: CASSVEWGTSGSPGEQFF. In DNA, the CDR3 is TGTGCCAGCAGCGTAGAATGGGGGACTAGCGGGAGTCCCGGTGAGCAGTTCTTC.

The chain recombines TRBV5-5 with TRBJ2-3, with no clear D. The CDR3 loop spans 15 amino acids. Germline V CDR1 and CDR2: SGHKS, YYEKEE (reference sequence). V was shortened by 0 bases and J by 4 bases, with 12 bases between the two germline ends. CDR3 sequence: CASSLVGLESDTQYF. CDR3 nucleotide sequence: TGTGCCAGCAGCTTGGTGGGCCTGGAGTCAGATACGCAGTATTTT.

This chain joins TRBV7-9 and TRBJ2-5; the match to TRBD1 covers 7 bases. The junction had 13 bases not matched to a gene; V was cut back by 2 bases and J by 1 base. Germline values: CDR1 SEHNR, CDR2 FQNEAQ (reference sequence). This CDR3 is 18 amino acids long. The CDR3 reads CASSLLMKGQLIQETQYF. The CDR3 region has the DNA TGTGCCAGCAGCTTATTGATGAAGGGACAGTTGATCCAAGAGACCCAGTACTTC. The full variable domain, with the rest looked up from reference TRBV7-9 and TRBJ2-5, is DTGVSQNPRHKITKRGQNVTFRCDPISEHNRLYWYRQTLGQGPEFLTYFQNEAQLEKSRLLSDRFSAERPKGSFSTLEIQRTEQGDSAMYLCASSLLMKGQLIQETQYFGPGTRLLVL.

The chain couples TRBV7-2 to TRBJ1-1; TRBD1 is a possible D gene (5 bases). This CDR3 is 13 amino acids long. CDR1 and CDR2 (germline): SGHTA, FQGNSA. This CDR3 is CGGGPFPNTEAFF. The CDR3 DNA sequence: TGTGGGGGGGGTCCTTTCCCGAACACTGAAGCTTTCTTT. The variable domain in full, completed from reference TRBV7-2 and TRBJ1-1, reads GAGVSQSPSNKVTEKGKDVELRCDPISGHTALYWYRQSLGQGLEFLIYFQGNSAPDKSGLPSDRFSAERTGGSVSTLTIQRTQQEDSAVYLCGGGPFPNTEAFFGQGTRLTVV.

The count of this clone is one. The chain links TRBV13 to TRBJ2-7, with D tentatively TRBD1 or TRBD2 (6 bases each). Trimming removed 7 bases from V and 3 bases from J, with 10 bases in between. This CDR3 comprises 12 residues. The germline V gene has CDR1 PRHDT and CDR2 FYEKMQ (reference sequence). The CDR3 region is CASTGALYEQYF. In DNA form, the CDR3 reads TGTGCCAGCACGGGGGCTCTCTACGAGCAGTACTTC.